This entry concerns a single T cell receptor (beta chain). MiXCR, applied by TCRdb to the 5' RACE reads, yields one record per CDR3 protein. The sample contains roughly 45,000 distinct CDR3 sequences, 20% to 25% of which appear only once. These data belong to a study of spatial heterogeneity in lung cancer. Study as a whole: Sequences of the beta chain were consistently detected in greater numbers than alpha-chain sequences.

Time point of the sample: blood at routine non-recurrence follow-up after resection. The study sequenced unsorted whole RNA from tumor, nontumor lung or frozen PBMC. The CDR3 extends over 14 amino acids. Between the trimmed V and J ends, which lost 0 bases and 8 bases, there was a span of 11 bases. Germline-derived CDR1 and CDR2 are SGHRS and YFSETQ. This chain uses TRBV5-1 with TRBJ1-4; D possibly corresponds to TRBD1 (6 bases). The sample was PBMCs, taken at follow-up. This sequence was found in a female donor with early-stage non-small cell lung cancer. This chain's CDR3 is CASSLEGGGEKLFF. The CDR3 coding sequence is TGCGCCAGCAGCTTGGAGGGGGGTGGAGAAAAACTGTTTTTT.